The 24 T cell receptor beta chains below were found in one sample sequenced in a study of cytomegalovirus exposure and HLA in healthy donors. PCR employed 60 Vbeta and 13 Jbeta primers. Generated by immunoSEQ multiplex PCR, the TCRdb table keeps only in-frame clones and is missing some. The sample consists of tens of thousands of clones, roughly 80% of them appearing once. Input material: PBMCs. These receptors came from a man aged 30 to 39 in good health and CMV-seronegative.

This clone was recorded many times. The J gene is TRBJ2-2, the V gene TRBV2; TRBD2 matches at 8 bases. V shed 6 bases and J 6 bases; nucleotides not matched to a gene: 9. This CDR3 has 15 residues. CDR1 is SNHLY and CDR2 is FYNNEI in the germline V gene. In nucleotides, the CDR3 is TGTGCCAGCAGCGAGGGACTAGTCTCCCCCGGGGAGCTGTTTTTT. It is translated as CASSEGLVSPGELFF.

Regarding this clone: The junction differs from germline at one of its ends, possibly a read error. The rearrangement joins TRBV11-2 to TRBJ2-1, with D perhaps matching TRBD1 (5 bases). The V gene's germline CDR1 is SGHAT and CDR2 FQNNGV. CDR3 length: 15 amino acids. As DNA, the CDR3 is TGTGCCAGCAGCTCGGGTATTACAGGTACGTTTTCGGAGATCTTC. Translating it yields CASSSGITGTFSEIF. Using reference TRBV11-2 and TRBJ2-1 for the parts outside the CDR3, the full variable domain is EAGVAQSPRYKIIEKRQSVAFWCNPISGHATLYWYQQILGQGPKLLIQFQNNGVVDDSQLPKDRFSAERLKGVDSTLKIQPAKLEDSAVYLCASSSGITGTFSEIFGPGTRLTVL.

In regard to this clone: This sample also contains other DNA sequences that code for the same CDR3. The V and J genes are TRBV19 and TRBJ2-1; 12 nucleotides match TRBD2. The CDR3 is made up of 15 amino acids. Trimming took 5 bases from V and 3 from J; bases not matched to a gene: 2. Germline V gene lookup returns CDR1 LNHDA and CDR2 SQIVND (reference sequence). The CDR3 region has the DNA TGTGCCAGTAGTCGGACTAGCGGGGACTACAATGAGCAGTTCTTC. Translated, it gives CASSRTSGDYNEQFF.

The chain uses TRBV5-1 and TRBJ2-7; 7 positions agree with TRBD1. The V segment lost 2 bases and the J segment 2 bases; nucleotides outside the gene matches: 7. The CDR3 spans 15 residues. Per germline, CDR1 SGHRS and CDR2 YFSETQ. The CDR3 sequence is CASSFTGARPYEQYF. DNA for the CDR3: TGCGCCAGCAGCTTTACAGGGGCGCGGCCCTACGAGCAGTACTTC.

The chain joins TRBV5-6 to TRBJ1-2; 10 nucleotides agree with TRBD1. CDR1 is SGHDT and CDR2 is YYEEEE in the germline V gene. Losses at the gene ends were 4 bases for V and 12 bases for J; bases not matched to a gene: 9. The CDR3 spans 13 residues. The CDR3 loop is CASSIGQGDYDTF. DNA of the CDR3: TGTGCCAGCAGCATAGGACAGGGGGATTACGACACCTTC.

This chain links TRBV30 with TRBJ1-4, with D perhaps matching TRBD1 (6 bases). Trimming removed 1 base at V and 7 bases at J, with 10 bases between. Germline CDR1 is GTSNPN and CDR2 is SVGIG (reference sequence). This CDR3 spans 13 amino acids. The CDR3 DNA follows: TGTGCCTGGAGTGCGGACAGCACTGAAAAACTGTTTTTT. This gives the protein CAWSADSTEKLFF.

The genes are TRBV30 and TRBJ1-6, with D tentatively TRBD1 (5 bases). Looked up from germline, CDR1 is GTSNPN and CDR2 is SVGIG (reference sequence). The CDR3 is 14 amino acids. The V and J ends lost 2 bases and 6 bases respectively, with 11 bases between them. The CDR3 region has the DNA TGTGCCTGGAGTTTCGGGGGGAGTAATTCACCCCTCCACTTT. It codes for CAWSFGGSNSPLHF.

This clone showed up just a few times. This chain links TRBV6-6 with TRBJ1-3; D may be TRBD1 (5 bases). V was trimmed by 4 bases and J by 3 bases, leaving 16 bases between them. This CDR3 has 16 amino acids. CDR1 and CDR2 (germline): MNHNY, SVGAGI (reference sequence). CDR3 region: CASSWPTGGSGNTIYF. Here the CDR3 DNA reads TGTGCCAGCAGTTGGCCTACGGGGGGAAGTGGAAACACCATATATTTT.

This chain connects TRBV27 to TRBJ1-2; the match to TRBD1 covers 9 bases. The CDR3 spans 15 residues. Trimming cost V 5 bases and J 7 bases; bases outside gene matches: 11. CDR1 and CDR2 (germline): MNHEY, SMNVEV (reference sequence). The CDR3 loop is CASSAKPGQGAGYTF. The CDR3 bases are TGTGCCAGCAGTGCCAAACCGGGACAGGGAGCTGGCTACACCTTC.

The table lists this clone with a count of one. The CDR3 DNA sequence: TGTGCCAGCAGCGTAGATGGGACAGGGGTCTACGGACTGTTTTTT. This translates into CASSVDGTGVYGLFF. The rearrangement uses TRBV9 and TRBJ1-4; 10 bases map to TRBD1. V lost 0 bases to trimming and J lost 13 bases; unmatched junction nucleotides: 9. The CDR3 contains 15 residues. Per germline, CDR1 SGDLS and CDR2 YYNGEE.

Regarding this clone: Its ends do not fully match the called genes, so a read error is possible. CDR3 nucleotide sequence: TGTGCTAGCAGCTCCCGTATCTCCGGGGAGCTGTTTTTT. As protein: CASSSRISGELFF. The V and J genes are TRBV7-7 and TRBJ2-2; D gene uncertain. The CDR3 extends over 13 amino acids. Germline V CDR1 and CDR2: SSHAT, FNYEAQ (reference sequence).

J is TRBJ2-1 and V is TRBV29-1; possibly TRBD1 for D (6 bases). The germline V and J ends were trimmed by 1 base and 2 bases, with 12 bases remaining between them. This CDR3 spans 15 amino acids. The germline V gene encodes CDR1 SQVTM and CDR2 ANQGSEA. The CDR3 region is CSVEVEWGPYNEQFF. The CDR3 nucleotides are TGCAGCGTTGAAGTAGAGTGGGGGCCCTACAATGAGCAGTTCTTC.

The chain couples TRBV6-4 to TRBJ2-5; 9 bases align to TRBD2. The J segment lost 5 bases and the V segment lost 0 bases, leaving 4 bases of the junction unmatched. The length of the CDR3 is 15 residues. The V gene's germline CDR1 is MRHNA and CDR2 SNTAGT. CDR3 loop: CASSDSAGGPETQYF. The CDR3, as DNA: TGTGCCAGCAGTGACTCGGCGGGAGGGCCGGAGACCCAGTACTTC.

The sample holds a few counts of this clone. The rearrangement uses TRBV18 and TRBJ2-3; 10 nucleotides agree with TRBD2. CDR1 is KGHSH, CDR2 LQKENI, per germline. The CDR3 covers 18 residues. V was clipped by 3 bases and J by 2 bases; unmatched bases: 11. The CDR3 nucleotides are TGTGCCAGCTCACCGGCGACTAGCGGGTTAACATACACAGATACGCAGTATTTT. Translation: CASSPATSGLTYTDTQYF.

The chain joins TRBV19 to TRBJ2-3, with a tentative D call TRBD2 (6 bases). The V gene lost 6 bases and the J gene lost 1 base, with 11 bases spanning the gap. This CDR3 has 14 amino acids. Germline lookup yields CDR1 LNHDA and CDR2 SQIVND (reference sequence). CDR3: CASRWGGGTDTQYF. CDR3 nucleotides: TGTGCCAGTAGATGGGGAGGTGGCACAGATACGCAGTATTTT.

The CDR3 reads CANRRGTEAFF. In DNA, the CDR3 is TGTGCCAATAGAAGGGGCACTGAAGCTTTCTTT. The chain joins TRBV11-3 to TRBJ1-1; D is possibly TRBD1 (5 bases). Germline-derived CDR1 and CDR2 are SGHNT and YENEEA. This CDR3 comprises 11 residues. V was cut by 10 bases and J by 4 bases, with 10 bases left in between. Complete variable domain (other parts from reference TRBV11-3 and TRBJ1-1): EAGVVQSPRYKIIEKKQPVAFWCNPISGHNTLYWYLQNLGQGPELLIRYENEEAVDDSQLPKDRFSAERLKGVDSTLKIQPAELGDSAVYLCANRRGTEAFFGQGTRLTVV.

The sample holds one count of this clone. The chain is built from TRBV6-6 and TRBJ1-4; D perhaps matches TRBD1 (5 bases). V was shortened by 6 bases and J by 6 bases, with 17 bases between the two germline ends. CDR1 is MNHNY, CDR2 SVGAGI, per germline (reference sequence). The CDR3 is 15 amino acids. Here the CDR3 reads CASSTPGTQDEKLFF. The CDR3 DNA reads TGTGCCAGCAGCACCCCAGGGACTCAAGATGAAAAACTGTTTTTT.

V and J are TRBV10-1 and TRBJ2-1, with 10 bases aligning to TRBD2. CDR3 length: 16 residues. The V segment lost 6 bases and the J segment 2 bases; nucleotides outside the gene matches: 7. Germline V gene lookup returns CDR1 WNHNN and CDR2 SYGVQD (reference sequence). CDR3 DNA: TGCGCCAGCAGCCGAGCGGGAGGGCCGGCCTACAATGAGCAGTTCTTC. It translates to CASSRAGGPAYNEQFF.

This chain joins TRBV6-5 and TRBJ2-7; 7 bases align to TRBD1. The CDR3 is made up of 16 amino acids. V lost 0 bases to trimming and J lost 0 bases; unmatched junction nucleotides: 5. The V gene's germline CDR1 is MNHEY and CDR2 SVGAGI. Here the CDR3 DNA reads TGTGCCAGCAGTTACTCGATGGCAGGGGGCTCCTACGAGCAGTACTTC. This codes for CASSYSMAGGSYEQYF.

This chain uses TRBV5-5 with TRBJ2-7; TRBD2 aligns across 14 bases. CDR3 length: 15 amino acids. The ends lost 2 bases at V and 5 bases at J; junction bases unmatched: 3. From germline, CDR1 is SGHKS and CDR2 YYEKEE (reference sequence). CDR3 loop: CASSLGGLAGDEQYF. The CDR3 nucleotides read TGTGCCAGCAGCTTAGGGGGACTAGCGGGAGACGAGCAGTACTTC.

The genes are TRBV5-8 and TRBJ1-1; 8 bases align to TRBD1. This CDR3 contains 13 residues. Germline V CDR1 and CDR2: SGHTS, YDEGEE. With 4 bases clipped from V and 7 bases from J, the junction kept 6 bases outside the gene matches. The CDR3 loop is CASSKTGAVEAFF. The DNA for the CDR3 is TGTGCCAGCAGCAAGACAGGGGCCGTTGAAGCTTTCTTT.

The CDR3, as DNA: TGTGCCAGCAGCTTCAGGGGCGAGACCCAGTACTTC. Encoded protein: CASSFRGETQYF. V is TRBV7-8 and J is TRBJ2-5; tentative D call: TRBD1 (6 bases). From germline, CDR1 is SGHVS and CDR2 FQNEAQ. The V gene lost 3 bases and the J gene lost 5 bases, with 7 bases spanning the gap. This CDR3 comprises 12 residues.

The chain links TRBV30 to TRBJ1-5; D unresolved. The CDR3 has 12 amino acids. V was cut by 2 bases and J by 2 bases, with 4 bases left in between. CDR1 and CDR2 (germline): GTSNPN, SVGIG (reference sequence). This CDR3 reads CAWSTGNQPQHF. CDR3 DNA sequence: TGTGCCTGGAGTACAGGCAATCAGCCCCAGCATTTT.

CDR3 sequence reads: CASSQATGAQETQYF. The CDR3 nucleotides are TGTGCCAGCAGCCAAGCGACAGGGGCCCAAGAGACCCAGTACTTC. V usage is TRBV14 and J usage is TRBJ2-5; TRBD1 matches 8 bases. The CDR3 consists of 15 residues. Germline V gives CDR1 SGHDN, CDR2 FVKESK. The V and J ends lost 1 base and 1 base, in that order; junction bases with no gene match: 2.